The T cell receptor (beta chain) under discussion was sequenced for a study of shared clonotypes between healthy human individuals. Study results and limitations: Rarefaction gave evidence that sorted-subset sequencing remained incomplete despite large depth. Only blood underwent sampling, and tissue repertoires likely differ. A generally larger estimated richness was seen in naive subsets than in memory subsets.

Concerning this clone itself: Its target is not known.

The J segment lost 4 bases and the V segment lost 1 base, leaving 9 bases of the junction unmatched. CDR1 and CDR2 from the germline V gene are SGHTA and FQGNSA. This CDR3 has 18 residues. Some clones are missing from TCRdb's copy, which holds only in-frame ones; the method was immunoSEQ multiplex PCR. The data show hundreds of thousands of clones, about 78% seen once. What was sequenced was memory CD4+ T cells sorted from blood. Described subset: CD45RA-negative fraction. This clonotype was sampled from a woman younger than 45 in good health. The chain is built from TRBV7-2 and TRBJ2-6; 8 nucleotides match TRBD1. The CDR3 bases are TGTGCCAGCAGCTTAGGCAACAGGGGGGTGTCCGGGGCCAACGTCCTGACTTTC. Translation gives CASSLGNRGVSGANVLTF.